This T cell receptor (beta chain) was documented in a study of blood T cells in healthy people across ages. The table lists this clonotype with many counts. Antigen unknown. For the second PCR, which ran for about 7 to 12 cycles, a sample-barcoded 5' primer and a J-beta primer mix were used. TCRdb redid the calling of the 5' RACE reads with MiXCR, one entry per CDR3 protein. The repertoire consists of approximately 1.5 million distinct CDR3 sequences, with roughly a third occurring once and the leading ten covering around 11%. This CDR3 has 14 residues. Trimming stripped 5 bases from V and 4 bases from J, with 13 bases between. Germline values: CDR1 MNHNY, CDR2 SVGAGI (reference sequence). Points from the study as a whole: Researchers report that TCR beta diversity correlated strongly with naive T cell percentage. Across the age range, TCR beta diversity per million T cells fell in a roughly linear way.

The sequencing input was blood. This TCR was recovered from a woman in her twenties or thirties in good health. The chain is built from TRBV6-6 and TRBJ2-3; the D is unclear. CDR3: CASSTSWGSDTQYF. The CDR3 nucleotides are TGTGCCAGCAGTACCTCCTGGGGTTCAGATACGCAGTATTTT.